The 17 T cell receptor beta chains presented below share a single source sample, sequenced in a study of blood T cell repertoires in COVID-19. Profiled with immunoSEQ multiplex PCR; TCRdb holds only in-frame clones, not every one. The table has approximately 240,000 clones, roughly 87% seen once. Sequencing was carried out using PBMCs or T cells enriched from blood (not recorded which). These receptors were taken from a woman aged 25 to 45 with acute COVID-19.

The chain recombines TRBV6-4 with TRBJ2-3, with 7 bases fitting TRBD2. The germline CDR1 and CDR2 sequences are MRHNA and SNTAGT. The CDR3 is made up of 15 amino acids. V dropped 6 bases and J dropped 0; count of bases not matched to a gene: 6. Here the CDR3 DNA reads TGTGCCAGCAGCTTAGCGGGTCTTAGCACAGATACGCAGTATTTT. It translates to CASSLAGLSTDTQYF.

The rearrangement joins TRBV7-9 to TRBJ1-4; D remains unclear. Germline V gene sequence: CDR1 SEHNR, CDR2 FQNEAQ (reference sequence). Trimming removed 6 bases from V and 7 bases from J, with 15 bases in between. This CDR3 has 14 residues. For the CDR3, the DNA is TGTGCCAGCAGTCTACGAGAGAGAGGTGAAAAACTGTTTTTT. It encodes CASSLRERGEKLFF. Full variable domain (outside the CDR3, taken from reference TRBV7-9 and TRBJ1-4): DTGVSQNPRHKITKRGQNVTFRCDPISEHNRLYWYRQTLGQGPEFLTYFQNEAQLEKSRLLSDRFSAERPKGSFSTLEIQRTEQGDSAMYLCASSLRERGEKLFFGSGTQLSVL.

The V and J genes are TRBV11-3 and TRBJ2-1, with a weak D call TRBD2 (6 bases). The V end was cut by 6 bases, the J end by 6 bases, with 18 bases between. Germline CDR1 and CDR2: SGHNT and YENEEA. This CDR3 has 15 amino acids. As DNA, the CDR3 is TGTGCCAGCAGTTCTCGGGGAGGTAACAGCAATGAGCAGTTCTTC. It specifies CASSSRGGNSNEQFF.

The chain has TRBV11-3 and TRBJ2-7, with D unresolved. V lost 4 bases to trimming and J lost 7 bases, with 14 bases between them. Germline CDR1 reads SGHNT; CDR2 reads YENEEA. This CDR3 spans 13 amino acids. CDR3 protein: CASSSQAHWEQYF. The DNA for the CDR3 is TGTGCCAGCAGCTCCCAAGCCCATTGGGAGCAGTACTTC. Full variable domain (rest looked up from reference TRBV11-3 and TRBJ2-7): EAGVVQSPRYKIIEKKQPVAFWCNPISGHNTLYWYLQNLGQGPELLIRYENEEAVDDSQLPKDRFSAERLKGVDSTLKIQPAELGDSAVYLCASSSQAHWEQYFGPGTRLTVT.

V gene TRBV7-9 combines with J gene TRBJ2-7; perhaps TRBD1 as D (6 bases). CDR3 length: 15 residues. V lost 5 bases and J 6 bases, leaving 20 bases between the germline ends. In germline, CDR1 is SEHNR, CDR2 FQNEAQ (reference sequence). The CDR3 sequence is CASSRVPGQGFEQYF. CDR3 nucleotide sequence: TGTGCCAGCAGCCGCGTCCCGGGACAAGGTTTCGAGCAGTACTTC.

This chain connects TRBV27 to TRBJ2-2, with TRBD2 matching over 7 bases. V was clipped by 5 bases and J by 4 bases; unmatched bases: 4. The CDR3 totals 14 residues. Germline V CDR1 and CDR2: MNHEY, SMNVEV (reference sequence). In DNA form, the CDR3 reads TGTGCCAGCAGTGCGGGAGCGGGCACCGGGGAGCTGTTTTTT. It translates to CASSAGAGTGELFF.

The chain couples TRBV5-1 to TRBJ2-1; 11 bases are shared with TRBD2. The CDR3 has 18 amino acids. Per germline, CDR1 SGHRS and CDR2 YFSETQ. Unmatched junction bases numbered 9, after V lost 4 bases and J lost 0 bases. The CDR3 spells CASSLPGLAVSSYNEQFF. CDR3 coding DNA: TGCGCCAGCAGCCTACCGGGACTAGCGGTAAGCTCCTACAATGAGCAGTTCTTC.

The chain uses TRBV28 and TRBJ1-2; no reliable D call. The CDR3 is 13 amino acids. From germline, CDR1 is MDHEN and CDR2 SYDVKM. The V gene lost 2 bases and the J gene lost 1 base, with 5 bases spanning the gap. CDR3 amino acids: CASSLTVNYGYTF. Here the CDR3 DNA reads TGTGCCAGCAGTTTAACGGTTAACTATGGCTACACCTTC.

The chain uses TRBV4-3 and TRBJ2-1, with 9 bases aligning to TRBD2. V lost 0 bases to trimming and J lost 9 bases; unmatched junction nucleotides: 6. The CDR3 sequence is 15 residues long. The germline gives CDR1 LGHNA, CDR2 YSLEER. The CDR3 DNA is TGCGCCAGCAGCCAAGACGGGACTAGCATAGGTGAGCAGTTCTTC. Its translation is CASSQDGTSIGEQFF.

This chain joins TRBV7-2 and TRBJ2-1; TRBD1 aligns across 9 bases. V gave up 6 bases and J gave up 7 bases; unmatched junction bases: 7. This CDR3 spans 14 amino acids. Germline-derived CDR1 and CDR2 are SGHTA and FQGNSA. The DNA of the CDR3 is TGTGCCAGCAGATCGGACAGGGGTTGGAATGAGCAGTTCTTC. Its translation: CASRSDRGWNEQFF.

The chain is built from TRBV29-1 and TRBJ1-4; D not resolved. Germline V gene sequence: CDR1 SQVTM, CDR2 ANQGSEA. The V and J ends lost 6 bases and 6 bases respectively, with 14 bases between them. The CDR3 is 13 amino acids. The CDR3 DNA sequence: TGCAGCGTGATGGTAGCGCGTTATGAAAAACTGTTTTTT. Translation gives CSVMVARYEKLFF. The full variable domain, with the rest looked up from reference TRBV29-1 and TRBJ1-4, is SAVISQKPSRDICQRGTSLTIQCQVDSQVTMMFWYRQQPGQSLTLIATANQGSEATYESGFVIDKFPISRPNLTFSTLTVSNMSPEDSSIYLCSVMVARYEKLFFGSGTQLSVL.

V is TRBV4-1 and J is TRBJ1-6; D is possibly TRBD1 (6 bases). Trimming left V 1 base short and J 7 bases short, with 17 bases between. The CDR3 is 17 residues long. Germline V gene sequence: CDR1 MGHRA, CDR2 YSYEKL. CDR3 residues: CASSQGSSGGRNSPLHF. CDR3 DNA sequence: TGCGCCAGCAGCCAAGGTTCCAGTGGGGGCAGAAATTCACCCCTCCACTTT.

CDR3 amino acids: CASSPGGTYSYNEQFF. CDR3 sequence (DNA): TGTGCCAGCAGCCCCGGAGGCACGTACTCCTACAATGAGCAGTTCTTC. V is TRBV11-3 and J is TRBJ2-1; D may be TRBD2 (5 bases). Germline V gives CDR1 SGHNT, CDR2 YENEEA. The CDR3 length is 16 residues. With 5 bases removed from V and 0 bases from J, the gap between germline ends came to 14 bases.

This clone is a singleton in its sample. The chain recombines TRBV28 with TRBJ2-3; TRBD2 matches 8 bases. The ends lost 3 bases at V and 0 bases at J; junction bases unmatched: 5. Germline CDR1 reads MDHEN; CDR2 reads SYDVKM. The CDR3 spans 16 residues. The CDR3 reads CASSLTGTRSTDTQYF. The DNA of the CDR3 is TGTGCCAGCAGTTTGACCGGGACTAGAAGCACAGATACGCAGTATTTT.

This clone appeared a single time. The gene calls are TRBV10-3 and TRBJ2-5; 7 nucleotides agree with TRBD1. Germline V gene lookup returns CDR1 ENHRY and CDR2 SYGVKD. There are 14 residues in the CDR3. The V segment lost 10 bases and the J segment 2 bases; nucleotides outside the gene matches: 10. The CDR3 DNA reads TGTGCCACCCGGTTAGGGACAGAGCAAGAGACCCAGTACTTC. Translation: CATRLGTEQETQYF.

In regard to this clone: The sample contains more than one DNA sequence encoding this CDR3. V gene TRBV28 combines with J gene TRBJ2-7, with TRBD1 as a possible D gene (6 bases). CDR3 length equals 13 residues. Between the trimmed V and J ends, which lost 2 bases and 1 base, there was a span of 6 bases. The germline V gene encodes CDR1 MDHEN and CDR2 SYDVKM. Written as DNA, the CDR3 is TGTGCCAGCAGTTTAGGACAGTCCTACGAGCAGTACTTC. Translated, it gives CASSLGQSYEQYF.

The gene calls are TRBV11-2 and TRBJ1-1; 9 bases line up with TRBD1. With 1 base clipped from V and 5 bases from J, the junction kept 2 bases outside the gene matches. This CDR3 is built from 14 residues. Germline CDR1 reads SGHAT; CDR2 reads FQNNGV. In nucleotides, the CDR3 is TGTGCCAGCAGCTTAGGACAGGGGGGAACTGAAGCTTTCTTT. It translates to CASSLGQGGTEAFF.